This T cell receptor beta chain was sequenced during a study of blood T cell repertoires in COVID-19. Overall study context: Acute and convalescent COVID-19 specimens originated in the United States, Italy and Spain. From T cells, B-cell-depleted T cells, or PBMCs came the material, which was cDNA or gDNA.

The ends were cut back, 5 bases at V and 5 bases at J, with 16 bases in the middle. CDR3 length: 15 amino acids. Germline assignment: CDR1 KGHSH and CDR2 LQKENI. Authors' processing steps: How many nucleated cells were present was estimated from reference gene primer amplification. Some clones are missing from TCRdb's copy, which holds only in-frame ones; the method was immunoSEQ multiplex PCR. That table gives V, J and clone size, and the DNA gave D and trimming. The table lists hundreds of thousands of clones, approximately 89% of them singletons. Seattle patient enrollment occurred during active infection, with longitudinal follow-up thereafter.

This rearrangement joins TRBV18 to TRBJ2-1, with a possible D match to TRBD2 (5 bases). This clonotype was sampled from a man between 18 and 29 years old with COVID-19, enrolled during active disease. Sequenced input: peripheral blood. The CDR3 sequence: CASSSDQAVHNEQFF. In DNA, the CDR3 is TGTGCCAGCTCATCCGACCAAGCGGTACACAATGAGCAGTTCTTC.